This passage covers 7 T cell receptor beta chains from one sample sequenced in a study of PD-L1 blockade in urothelial cancer. The time point here: peripheral blood 6 weeks after treatment start. TCRdb's table, derived via immunoSEQ multiplex PCR, lists solely in-frame clones and lacks some. The table has just under 45,000 clones, about four fifths seen once; the top ten hold about 15%. Here the sequenced sample was PBMCs, taken around atezolizumab (anti-PD-L1) treatment. The receptors here all came from a man aged 60 to 69 with urothelial cancer.

The chain is built from TRBV15 and TRBJ2-1, with D uncertain. This CDR3 comprises 13 residues. The ends were cut back, 2 bases at V and 9 bases at J, with 11 bases in the middle. Looked up from germline, CDR1 is LNHNV and CDR2 is YYDKDF (reference sequence). The CDR3 DNA reads as TGTGCCACCAGCAGACCGGTAACCGGTGAGCAGTTCTTC. Translating gives CATSRPVTGEQFF.

This chain uses TRBV5-8 with TRBJ1-2; a possible D gene is TRBD1 (6 bases). The CDR3 contains 16 residues. Germline CDR1 is SGHTS and CDR2 is YDEGEE. V was cut by 7 bases and J by 3 bases, with 22 bases left in between. The CDR3 sequence is CASAQTGPFGYYGYTF. CDR3 sequence (DNA): TGTGCCAGCGCACAGACAGGTCCTTTCGGGTACTATGGCTACACCTTC.

The chain carries TRBV5-1 and TRBJ1-1, with TRBD1 matching 9 bases. This CDR3 contains 13 residues. Germline V gene sequence: CDR1 SGHRS, CDR2 YFSETQ. V shed 3 bases and J 6 bases; nucleotides not matched to a gene: 3. DNA of the CDR3: TGCGCCAGCAGCTCTACAGGGGGCCCTGAAGCTTTCTTT. As protein: CASSSTGGPEAFF.

This chain uses TRBV5-6 with TRBJ2-3; D is ambiguous. This CDR3 has 14 residues. The V gene's germline CDR1 is SGHDT and CDR2 YYEEEE. The V gene lost 5 bases and the J gene lost 1 base, with 11 bases spanning the gap. CDR3 sequence: CASRRHAGTDTQYF. The DNA of the CDR3 is TGTGCCAGCAGGCGCCATGCGGGCACAGATACGCAGTATTTT.

The table lists this clone with a count of one. V is TRBV28 and J is TRBJ1-5, with 9 bases matching TRBD1. J lost 2 bases, V lost 4 bases, and 9 bases had no gene match. Looked up from germline, CDR1 is MDHEN and CDR2 is SYDVKM. The CDR3 sequence is 17 residues long. The CDR3 sequence is CASSSIVGQGGNQPQHF. The CDR3 DNA is TGTGCCAGCAGTTCAATCGTGGGACAGGGAGGCAATCAGCCCCAGCATTTT.

Written as DNA, the CDR3 is TGTGCCAGCAGTTTATGGGGCAACTGGGAAAAACTGTTTTTT. Translated, it gives CASSLWGNWEKLFF. The chain is built from TRBV28 and TRBJ1-4, with D unresolved. Per germline, CDR1 MDHEN and CDR2 SYDVKM. The CDR3 is 14 amino acids. Deletions cut 0 bases from V and 8 bases from J, with 10 bases between. Looking up the rest from reference TRBV28 and TRBJ1-4 gives the full variable domain: DVKVTQSSRYLVKRTGEKVFLECVQDMDHENMFWYRQDPGLGLRLIYFSYDVKMKEKGDIPEGYSVSREKKERFSLILESASTNQTSMYLCASSLWGNWEKLFFGSGTQLSVL.

The V call is TRBV7-3, the J call TRBJ2-3; the match to TRBD1 covers 7 bases. Germline assignment: CDR1 SGHTA and CDR2 FQGTGA. There are 15 residues in the CDR3. V shed 4 bases, J shed 3 bases, and the junction held 7 bases outside the gene matches. In nucleotides, the CDR3 is TGTGCCAGCAGCTCTACAGGGGTTGGGACAGATACGCAGTATTTT. Translation: CASSSTGVGTDTQYF.